The entry below describes one T cell receptor beta chain. Its target is not known. The data belong to a study of cytomegalovirus exposure and HLA in healthy donors. Whole-study results and caveats: A likely sequencing artifact accounted for one observed cluster of highly shared sequence variants.

Germline V gene lookup returns CDR1 MNHEY and CDR2 SVGAGI. This CDR3 region has 15 residues. Trimming took off 3 bases at V and 4 bases at J, with 13 bases between the two ends. With 60 Vbeta and 13 Jbeta primers, the PCR was carried out. TCRdb's copy holds only in-frame clones and misses some; the assay was immunoSEQ multiplex PCR. This repertoire shows some 70,000 clones, roughly two thirds found once; its top ten account for around 15%. The chain uses TRBV6-5 and TRBJ1-3; D possibly corresponds to TRBD1 (5 bases). The receptor's source is a male donor in good health and CMV-seropositive. The material sequenced was PBMCs. The CDR3 sequence: CASSYRQSNGNTIYF. Here the CDR3 DNA reads TGTGCCAGCAGTTATAGACAGTCCAACGGAAACACCATATATTTT.